This record looks at one TCR beta chain sequence and its context. Additional DNA sequences in this sample encode the identical CDR3. This sample was included in a study of blood T cell repertoires in COVID-19. The CDR3 spans 12 residues. Between the trimmed V and J ends, which lost 0 bases and 7 bases, there was a span of 6 bases. Germline CDR1 and CDR2: LGHDT and YNNKEL (reference sequence). TCRdb's copy holds only in-frame clones and misses some; the assay was immunoSEQ multiplex PCR. The table shows about 280,000 clones, with roughly 87% occurring only once. The receptor comes from a human donor in a cohort sampled during active COVID-19. V gene TRBV3-1 (or the pseudogene TRBV3-2) combines with J gene TRBJ1-2; no reliable D call. Sequenced material: peripheral blood. The CDR3, as DNA: TGTGCCAGCAGCCAAGACTCGGGTGGCTACACCTTC. Its translation is CASSQDSGGYTF.